This T cell receptor beta chain was sequenced in a study of post-analysis software for immune sequencing data. General study results and limits: Controls' normalized Chao1 diversity significantly exceeded that of multiple sclerosis patients. TRBV5-6, TRBV5-1 and TRBV20-1 belonged to a set of a few TRBV segments that were more frequent in patients than controls.

CDR1 is MNHEY, CDR2 SMNVEV, per germline (reference sequence). The CDR3 extends over 16 amino acids. V was clipped by 5 bases and J by 4 bases, with 17 bases between them. Included in the TCR beta cDNA libraries were unique molecular identifiers. When roughly 1 to 10 million T cells were used, they gave about 490,000 cDNA molecules. TCRdb used MiXCR to reprocess the PCR reads, holding one entry per CDR3 protein. The profile shows under 900,000 distinct CDR3 sequences, approximately 53% of them singletons. Concerning this clonotype itself: The target antigen is unknown.

This TCR came from a girl aged 5-17 years with multiple sclerosis. What was sequenced was blood. The genes are TRBV27 and TRBJ2-2; D call uncertain. DNA of the CDR3: TGTGCCAGCAGTCCAAAGTGGGTCCTTGGCACCGGGGAGCTGTTTTTT. It codes for CASSPKWVLGTGELFF.